Reported below is one TCR beta chain. Patients of the Seattle cohort, enrolled during active infection, were followed longitudinally. This sample was included in a study of blood T cell repertoires in COVID-19. The CDR3 consists of 14 residues. Germline V CDR1 and CDR2: SGHRS, YFSETQ. The V end was cut by 0 bases, the J end by 5 bases, with 9 bases between. Profiled with immunoSEQ multiplex PCR; TCRdb holds only in-frame clones, not every one. The profile shows some 180,000 clones, approximately 91% of them singletons. The sequenced sample was peripheral blood. The origin of this receptor is a man between 18 and 29 years old with COVID-19, enrolled during active disease. J is TRBJ2-1 and V is TRBV5-1; D possibly corresponds to TRBD2 (6 bases). The CDR3 protein is CASSLGQRDNEQFF. CDR3 in DNA: TGCGCCAGCAGCTTGGGACAGCGGGACAATGAGCAGTTCTTC. The variable domain in full, with the rest retrieved from reference TRBV5-1 and TRBJ2-1, is KAGVTQTPRYLIKTRGQQVTLSCSPISGHRSVSWYQQTPGQGLQFLFEYFSETQRNKGNFPGRFSGRQFSNSRSEMNVSTLELGDSALYLCASSLGQRDNEQFFGPGTRLTVL.